Listed here are 26 T cell receptor beta chains from one sample, sequenced in a study of graft-versus-host responses after intestinal transplantation. Antigen specificity for these receptors is unknown. Sequencing used immunoSEQ multiplex PCR; TCRdb keeps in-frame clones, though not all of them. The sample has over 100,000 clones; around 96% are singletons. The material was unstimulated CD8+ T cells sorted from spleen or lymph node cells, obtained before intestinal transplant. The source is a human donor who received an intestinal transplant.

The chain combines TRBV6-5 with TRBJ1-2; 7 positions match TRBD1. With 6 bases clipped from V and 1 base from J, the junction kept 8 bases outside the gene matches. Germline lookup yields CDR1 MNHEY and CDR2 SVGAGI. The CDR3 length is 15 residues. CDR3 coding DNA: TGTGCCAGCAGCCACAGGGACAGTGGTAACTATGGCTACACCTTC. It encodes CASSHRDSGNYGYTF.

For this clone: At the DNA level, this CDR3 is encoded by other sequences in the same sample as well. This sequence joins TRBV20-1 and TRBJ2-3; D might be TRBD2 (5 bases). V lost 4 bases and J lost 8, with 7 bases in between. Germline CDR1 DFQATT, CDR2 SNEGSKA (reference sequence). The CDR3 is 10 amino acids. CDR3 nucleotide sequence: TGCAGTGCTACGGGGAGTACGCAGTATTTT. It yields the protein CSATGSTQYF.

The rearrangement links TRBV9 to TRBJ2-5; D is possibly TRBD1 (6 bases). The J call may not be correct, given that the DNA end is closer to TRBJ2-7. CDR1 and CDR2 (germline): SGDLS, YYNGEE. This CDR3 is 15 amino acids long. The CDR3 sequence: CASSSSGTFGNEQYF. As DNA, the CDR3 is TGTGCCAGCAGCTCCTCCGGGACATTTGGGAACGAGCAGTACTTC.

J is TRBJ2-7 and V is TRBV6-5; D might be TRBD1 (6 bases). The CDR3 loop spans 14 amino acids. V lost 2 bases and J lost 0, with 8 bases in between. The V gene's germline CDR1 is MNHEY and CDR2 SVGAGI. The CDR3 is CASSYGRGSYEQYF. The CDR3 bases are TGTGCCAGCAGTTACGGCAGGGGCTCCTACGAGCAGTACTTC.

The V gene is TRBV7-8, the J gene TRBJ2-1, with D perhaps matching TRBD1 or TRBD2 (6 bases each). The V end lost 5 bases, the J end lost 6 bases, and 11 bases lay between the germline ends. This CDR3 contains 13 residues. Germline values: CDR1 SGHVS, CDR2 FQNEAQ. CDR3 nucleotides: TGTGCCAGCAGCCAACAGGGAGGCAATGAGCAGTTCTTC. The encoded protein is CASSQQGGNEQFF. The full variable domain, completed using reference TRBV7-8 and TRBJ2-1, is GAGVSQSPRYKVAKRGQDVALRCDPISGHVSLFWYQQALGQGPEFLTYFQNEAQLDKSGLPSDRFFAERPEGSVSTLKIQRTQQEDSAVYLCASSQQGGNEQFFGPGTRLTVL.

V gene TRBV7-9 combines with J gene TRBJ1-2, with 7 bases aligning to TRBD1. This CDR3 has 13 residues. Germline trimming cut 7 bases from V and 4 bases from J; bases unmatched to any gene: 6. CDR1 SEHNR and CDR2 FQNEAQ come from the germline V gene (reference sequence). Here the CDR3 reads CASTYRGPYGYTF. The CDR3, as DNA: TGTGCCAGCACCTACAGGGGTCCCTATGGCTACACCTTC.

The chain is built from TRBV28 and TRBJ1-4; no clear D. CDR3 length: 15 residues. Germline V gives CDR1 MDHEN, CDR2 SYDVKM. Trimming pared 3 bases from V and 7 bases from J, leaving 15 bases between. The CDR3 loop is CASSFPREVGEKLFF. As DNA, the CDR3 is TGTGCCAGCAGTTTTCCCCGGGAGGTCGGTGAAAAACTGTTTTTT.

V usage is TRBV27 and J usage is TRBJ1-1; 7 nucleotides agree with TRBD1. The CDR3 covers 15 residues. In germline, CDR1 is MNHEY, CDR2 SMNVEV (reference sequence). V trimming: 6 bases; J trimming: 1 base; junction bases outside the gene matches: 8. As DNA, the CDR3 is TGTGCCAGCAGCCTAAGACAGGGCGGGAACACTGAAGCTTTCTTT. Protein: CASSLRQGGNTEAFF.

The rearrangement links TRBV5-6 to TRBJ2-3; TRBD1 aligns across 8 bases. V gave up 6 bases and J gave up 5 bases; unmatched junction bases: 8. The CDR3 has 14 residues. CDR1 SGHDT and CDR2 YYEEEE come from the germline V gene. Here the CDR3 reads CASTIQGDRDTQYF. CDR3 nucleotide sequence: TGTGCCAGCACGATACAGGGGGATAGAGATACGCAGTATTTT.

The J gene is TRBJ1-5, the V gene TRBV28; 8 bases line up with TRBD1. CDR1 is MDHEN and CDR2 is SYDVKM in the germline V gene. Trimming at V came to 5 bases and at J to 1 base, leaving 7 bases not matched to a gene. This CDR3 spans 16 amino acids. The CDR3 reads CASSINYRGSNQPQHF. In nucleotides, the CDR3 is TGTGCCAGCAGTATAAACTACAGGGGGAGCAATCAGCCCCAGCATTTT.

The chain joins TRBV7-9 to TRBJ1-2; the D gene is possibly TRBD1 (5 bases). Looked up from germline, CDR1 is SEHNR and CDR2 is FQNEAQ (reference sequence). The V end lost 4 bases, the J end lost 3 bases, and 15 bases lay between the germline ends. CDR3 length: 15 residues. CDR3 amino acids: CASSSVGREDYGYTF. The CDR3 region has the DNA TGTGCCAGCAGCTCAGTGGGCAGGGAGGACTATGGCTACACCTTC.

This chain joins TRBV2 and TRBJ2-1, with D tentatively TRBD2 (6 bases). V was shortened by 1 base and J by 0 bases, with 7 bases between the two germline ends. Germline CDR1 and CDR2: SNHLY and FYNNEI. This CDR3 has 15 residues. The CDR3 sequence is CASSEDGSSYNEQFF. Written as DNA, the CDR3 is TGTGCCAGCAGTGAAGACGGGAGCTCCTACAATGAGCAGTTCTTC.

This clone was detected once. The V and J genes are TRBV7-8 and TRBJ2-5; 9 bases fit TRBD2. The assigned J gene may be wrong: the sequence end matches TRBJ2-7 better. The CDR3 consists of 14 residues. The V gene's germline CDR1 is SGHVS and CDR2 FQNEAQ. The CDR3, as DNA: TGTGCCAGCAGCTTTAGGCTAGCGGGGTCCGAGCAGTACTTC. It encodes CASSFRLAGSEQYF.

The rearrangement joins TRBV13 to TRBJ2-1; 11 positions agree with TRBD2. The V gene end was trimmed by 1 base and the J gene end by 8 bases; junction bases not matched to a gene: 4. The CDR3 length is 15 residues. Germline V gives CDR1 PRHDT, CDR2 FYEKMQ (reference sequence). CDR3 bases: TGTGCCAGCAGCTTAGTAGCGGGAGGGCACGATGAGCAGTTCTTC. Its translation: CASSLVAGGHDEQFF.

This chain links TRBV5-6 with TRBJ2-2; 8 nucleotides match TRBD1. CDR3 length: 15 amino acids. V lost 0 bases to trimming and J lost 4 bases; unmatched junction nucleotides: 2. Germline V gives CDR1 SGHDT, CDR2 YYEEEE. In nucleotides, the CDR3 is TGTGCCAGCAGCTTGGGGACAGGGAGCACCGGGGAGCTGTTTTTT. Translated, it gives CASSLGTGSTGELFF.

This clone appeared once. The identical CDR3 is also encoded by other nucleotide sequences in the sample. The chain uses TRBV27 and TRBJ2-1; TRBD2 agrees at 13 bases. Trimming took 5 bases from V and 3 from J; bases not matched to a gene: 4. This CDR3 spans 16 amino acids. From germline, CDR1 is MNHEY and CDR2 SMNVEV (reference sequence). Here the CDR3 reads CASSLGTSGNYNEQFF. The CDR3 nucleotides read TGTGCCAGCAGTCTCGGGACTAGCGGGAACTACAATGAGCAGTTCTTC.

The chain has TRBV7-7 and TRBJ2-7; 11 positions agree with TRBD1. V was pared by 4 bases and J by 0 bases, with 2 bases of the junction left unmatched. Germline V gives CDR1 SSHAT, CDR2 FNYEAQ (reference sequence). There are 15 residues in the CDR3. The CDR3 spells CASSSGQGGSYEQYF. The CDR3 DNA follows: TGTGCCAGCAGCTCGGGACAGGGGGGCTCCTACGAGCAGTACTTC.

The V and J genes are TRBV4-3 and TRBJ2-5, with 7 bases identical to TRBD1. The DNA end favors TRBJ2-7, so the J call may be wrong. The germline V gene has CDR1 LGHNA and CDR2 YSLEER. The CDR3 has 15 amino acids. The CDR3 sequence: CASSQDWAGGYEQYF. CDR3 nucleotide sequence: TGCGCCAGCAGCCAAGATTGGGCAGGGGGCTACGAGCAGTACTTC.

The chain employs TRBV4-1 and TRBJ2-7; D assignment may be TRBD1 or TRBD2 (5 bases each). Germline-derived CDR1 and CDR2 are MGHRA and YSYEKL. V was cut by 10 bases and J by 2 bases, with 18 bases left in between. This CDR3 has 14 residues. The CDR3 spells CATTRQPNTYEQYF. In nucleotides, the CDR3 is TGCGCCACCACTAGACAGCCAAACACCTACGAGCAGTACTTC.

This clone was observed a few times. The gene calls are TRBV6-1 and TRBJ2-3; D might be TRBD2 (5 bases). This CDR3 contains 15 residues. The V end was cut by 2 bases, the J end by 2 bases, with 11 bases between. The germline gives CDR1 MNHNS, CDR2 SASEGT. CDR3: CASSELLGNTDTQYF. CDR3 DNA: TGTGCCAGCAGTGAACTACTCGGGAACACAGATACGCAGTATTTT.

The V gene is TRBV6-5, the J gene TRBJ1-2, with a tentative D call TRBD1 (6 bases). Looked up from germline, CDR1 is MNHEY and CDR2 is SVGAGI. This CDR3 spans 15 amino acids. V was cut by 3 bases and J by 4 bases, with 15 bases left in between. CDR3 residues: CASSYGPNRAYGYTF. The DNA for the CDR3 is TGTGCCAGCAGTTATGGCCCTAACAGGGCCTATGGCTACACCTTC.

The chain recombines TRBV27 with TRBJ2-5; TRBD2 matches at 7 bases. With 3 bases clipped from V and 11 bases from J, the junction kept 15 bases outside the gene matches. Germline V CDR1 and CDR2: MNHEY, SMNVEV (reference sequence). CDR3 length: 15 residues. CDR3 coding DNA: TGTGCCAGCAGTTTCCCCGGAAGCGGGATAAGGGAGCAGTACTTC. Translated, it gives CASSFPGSGIREQYF.

The rearrangement links TRBV9 to TRBJ1-4; D is uncertain. This CDR3 has 15 amino acids. Germline V gene lookup returns CDR1 SGDLS and CDR2 YYNGEE. Deletions cut 4 bases from V and 3 bases from J, with 13 bases between. As DNA, the CDR3 is TGTGCCAGCAGCTCCTACGGACGGCCTAATGAAAAACTGTTTTTT. Its translation is CASSSYGRPNEKLFF. The whole variable domain, filled in from reference TRBV9 and TRBJ1-4, reads DSGVTQTPKHLITATGQRVTLRCSPRSGDLSVYWYQQSLDQGLQFLIQYYNGEERAKGNILERFSAQQFPDLHSELNLSSLELGDSALYFCASSSYGRPNEKLFFGSGTQLSVL.

V usage is TRBV2 and J usage is TRBJ1-2; 9 nucleotides match TRBD1. The CDR3 is 14 amino acids. Germline V gives CDR1 SNHLY, CDR2 FYNNEI. J lost 3 bases, V lost 6 bases, and 5 bases had no gene match. CDR3 coding DNA: TGTGCCAGCAGACCGGGACAGGGCTACTATGGCTACACCTTC. It is translated as CASRPGQGYYGYTF.

The chain has TRBV30 and TRBJ2-7, with TRBD1 matching 9 bases. In germline, CDR1 is GTSNPN, CDR2 SVGIG (reference sequence). The CDR3 length is 14 residues. The V and J ends lost 6 bases and 4 bases, in that order; junction bases with no gene match: 10. CDR3: CACLSTGGAYEQYF. The CDR3 DNA sequence: TGTGCCTGTCTCTCGACAGGGGGAGCGTACGAGCAGTACTTC.

On this clone: Other DNA sequences in the sample encode the same CDR3. This chain joins TRBV9 and TRBJ2-7, with D possibly TRBD1 on 5 matching bases. The CDR3 has 14 amino acids. Germline V gene lookup returns CDR1 SGDLS and CDR2 YYNGEE. V was trimmed by 2 bases and J by 0 bases, leaving 9 bases between them. This CDR3 reads CASSVGQTSYEQYF. In DNA, the CDR3 is TGTGCCAGCAGCGTGGGGCAAACCTCCTACGAGCAGTACTTC.